Presented here are 14 T cell receptor beta chains from one specimen sequenced in a study of cytomegalovirus exposure and HLA in healthy donors (TCRdb year 2017). Receptor libraries were prepared by the immunoSEQ multiplex PCR assay. The multiplex PCR relied on a mix of 60 forward primers for TCR Vbeta segments and 13 reverse primers for TCR Jbeta segments. TCRdb's version of the immuneACCESS table is confined to in-frame rearrangements and falls short of the full clone set. An unresolved V gene accounts for under half of the shortfall where checked; the remainder is of unknown origin. This sample's clone table shows around 50,000 clones. Around 2% of the sample comes from the top ten. Sequences were obtained from PBMCs. The receptors originated from a middle-aged woman in good health and CMV-seronegative.

The gene calls are TRBV5-1 and TRBJ1-5; 9 bases line up with TRBD1. The CDR3 has 16 residues. J was trimmed by 2 bases and V by 2 bases; bases with no gene match: 5. The germline V gene encodes CDR1 SGHRS and CDR2 YFSETQ. CDR3 sequence: CASSLTGGRGNQPQHF. In DNA form, the CDR3 reads TGCGCCAGCAGCTTAACAGGGGGCCGGGGCAATCAGCCCCAGCATTTT.

This chain connects TRBV7-9 to TRBJ1-1; TRBD1 agrees at 8 bases. Germline values: CDR1 SEHNR, CDR2 FQNEAQ (reference sequence). V trimming: 5 bases; J trimming: 0 bases; junction bases outside the gene matches: 5. The CDR3 consists of 15 residues. The CDR3 spells CASSPLTGVNTEAFF. In DNA, the CDR3 is TGTGCCAGCAGCCCACTGACAGGGGTGAACACTGAAGCTTTCTTT.

J is TRBJ1-2 and V is TRBV7-9; TRBD1 aligns across 9 bases. The junction had 4 bases not matched to a gene; V was cut back by 5 bases and J by 3 bases. Per germline, CDR1 SEHNR and CDR2 FQNEAQ (reference sequence). This CDR3 is built from 14 residues. CDR3 protein: CASSLGQGHYGYTF. DNA for the CDR3: TGTGCCAGCAGCCTAGGACAGGGGCACTATGGCTACACCTTC.

The chain employs TRBV7-3 and TRBJ2-3, with a possible D match to TRBD2 (5 bases). Trimming took off 0 bases at V and 0 bases at J, with 10 bases between the two ends. CDR3 size: 16 residues. Germline lookup yields CDR1 SGHTA and CDR2 FQGTGA. The CDR3, as DNA: TGTGCCAGCAGCTTAACTGCGGGTACTAGCACAGATACGCAGTATTTT. As protein: CASSLTAGTSTDTQYF.

The V and J genes are TRBV29-1 and TRBJ2-4, with 9 nucleotides matching TRBD2. With 6 bases clipped from V and 10 bases from J, the junction kept 13 bases outside the gene matches. The germline CDR1 and CDR2 sequences are SQVTM and ANQGSEA. The CDR3 extends over 14 amino acids. This chain's CDR3 is CSVAGTSFSGIQYF. Written as DNA, the CDR3 is TGCAGCGTGGCCGGGACTAGCTTCTCTGGAATTCAGTACTTC.

The chain is built from TRBV5-1 and TRBJ2-1; 8 nucleotides agree with TRBD2. Germline lookup yields CDR1 SGHRS and CDR2 YFSETQ. This CDR3 comprises 14 residues. V gave up 6 bases and J gave up 5 bases; unmatched junction bases: 7. The CDR3 reads CASNLGGGDNEQFF. CDR3 nucleotides: TGCGCCAGCAATCTCGGGGGGGGCGACAATGAGCAGTTCTTC.

This chain connects TRBV5-1 to TRBJ1-2; 9 bases agree with TRBD1. The CDR3 is made up of 15 amino acids. Unmatched junction bases numbered 4, after V lost 0 bases and J lost 4 bases. Germline V CDR1 and CDR2: SGHRS, YFSETQ. DNA for the CDR3: TGCGCCAGCAGCTTGGAGGGACAGGGAGCCTATGGCTACACCTTC. It translates to CASSLEGQGAYGYTF.

V and J are TRBV4-3 and TRBJ1-1; no reliable D call. Germline-derived CDR1 and CDR2 are LGHNA and YSLEER. There are 13 residues in the CDR3. Trimming stripped 5 bases from V and 3 bases from J, with 10 bases between. The CDR3 spells CASSSTGDTEAFF. The CDR3 coding sequence is TGCGCCAGCAGCTCGACCGGGGACACTGAAGCTTTCTTT.

The chain carries TRBV13 and TRBJ1-1, with D maybe TRBD1 (6 bases). This CDR3 has 15 amino acids. Germline CDR1 reads PRHDT; CDR2 reads FYEKMQ (reference sequence). V was trimmed by 8 bases and J by 5 bases, leaving 21 bases between them. The CDR3 nucleotides read TGTGCCAGCGGGATGGGGGGGGGCGGAGGGACTGAAGCTTTCTTT. Protein: CASGMGGGGGTEAFF.

The rearrangement joins TRBV6-5 to TRBJ2-3, with 8 bases aligning to TRBD1. V lost 6 bases to trimming and J lost 1 base; unmatched junction nucleotides: 6. Germline V gives CDR1 MNHEY, CDR2 SVGAGI. The CDR3 sequence is 15 residues long. The CDR3 bases are TGTGCCAGCAGACGCTTGACAGGGGGCACAGATACGCAGTATTTT. This translates into CASRRLTGGTDTQYF.

The rearrangement joins TRBV6-1 to TRBJ1-2; TRBD1 matches 9 bases. V lost 3 bases, J lost 8 bases, and 7 bases stayed unmatched. The CDR3 contains 14 residues. Germline V lookup: CDR1 MNHNS, CDR2 SASEGT. The CDR3 protein is CASSDARQGEGYTF. In DNA, the CDR3 is TGTGCCAGCAGTGACGCACGACAGGGGGAGGGCTACACCTTC.

This rearrangement joins TRBV6-6 to TRBJ2-1, with 10 bases aligning to TRBD2. The CDR3 has 16 amino acids. Germline values: CDR1 MNHNY, CDR2 SVGAGI (reference sequence). Trimming removed 2 bases from V and 5 bases from J; junction bases left unmatched: 6. The CDR3 DNA reads TGTGCCAGCAGTTACCCTGGACTAGCGGTACACAATGAGCAGTTCTTC. Residues: CASSYPGLAVHNEQFF.

In DNA, the CDR3 is TGTGCCATCAGTGACCCGGGACTAGCGGCCCAAGAGACCCAGTACTTC. Its translation: CAISDPGLAAQETQYF. The chain is built from TRBV10-3 and TRBJ2-5, with 11 bases fitting TRBD2. The CDR3 runs 16 residues. V lost 3 bases, J lost 1 base, and 4 bases stayed unmatched. Germline V gives CDR1 ENHRY, CDR2 SYGVKD.

The V call is TRBV30, the J call TRBJ1-5; D is undetermined. The CDR3 covers 14 residues. CDR1 and CDR2 (germline): GTSNPN, SVGIG (reference sequence). V lost 0 bases, J lost 5 bases, and 11 bases lay in between. The CDR3 coding sequence is TGTGCCTGGAGTGTACCCTATCCCCATCAGCCCCAGCATTTT. Translating it yields CAWSVPYPHQPQHF.